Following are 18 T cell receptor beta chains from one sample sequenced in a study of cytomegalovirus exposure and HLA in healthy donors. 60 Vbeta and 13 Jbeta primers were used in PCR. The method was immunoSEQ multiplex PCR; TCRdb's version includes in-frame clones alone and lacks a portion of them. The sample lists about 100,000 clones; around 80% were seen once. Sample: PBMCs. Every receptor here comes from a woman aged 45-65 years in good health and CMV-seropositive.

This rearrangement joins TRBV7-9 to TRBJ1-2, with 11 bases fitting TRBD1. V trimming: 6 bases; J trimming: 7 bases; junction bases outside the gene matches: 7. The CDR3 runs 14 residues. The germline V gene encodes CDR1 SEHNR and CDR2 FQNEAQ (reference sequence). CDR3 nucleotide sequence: TGTGCCAGCAGTCCTTCCGGGACAGGGGGTGGCTACACCTTC. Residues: CASSPSGTGGGYTF.

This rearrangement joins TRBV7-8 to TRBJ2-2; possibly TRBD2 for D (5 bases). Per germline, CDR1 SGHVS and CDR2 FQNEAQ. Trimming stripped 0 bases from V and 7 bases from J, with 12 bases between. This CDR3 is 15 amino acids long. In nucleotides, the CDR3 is TGTGCCAGCAGCTTAGCGCCGGGGTTGAGCGGGGAGCTGTTTTTT. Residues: CASSLAPGLSGELFF.

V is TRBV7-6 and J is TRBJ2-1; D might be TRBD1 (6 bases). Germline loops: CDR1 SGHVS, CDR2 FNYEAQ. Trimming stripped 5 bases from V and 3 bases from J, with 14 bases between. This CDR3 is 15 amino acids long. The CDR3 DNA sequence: TGTGCCAGCAGCCAGGGGCCCGGGCTCTACAATGAGCAGTTCTTC. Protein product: CASSQGPGLYNEQFF.

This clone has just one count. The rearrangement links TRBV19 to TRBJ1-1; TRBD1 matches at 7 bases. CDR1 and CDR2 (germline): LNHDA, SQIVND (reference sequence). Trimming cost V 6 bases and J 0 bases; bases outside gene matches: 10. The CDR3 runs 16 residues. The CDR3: CASRNRGGGMNTEAFF. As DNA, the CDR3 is TGTGCCAGTAGGAACAGGGGCGGAGGGATGAACACTGAAGCTTTCTTT.

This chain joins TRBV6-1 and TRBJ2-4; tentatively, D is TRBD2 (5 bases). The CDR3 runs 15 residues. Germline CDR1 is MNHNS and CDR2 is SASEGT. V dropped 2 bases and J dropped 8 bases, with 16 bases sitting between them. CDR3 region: CASSERTLTGYIQYF. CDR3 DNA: TGTGCCAGCAGTGAAAGGACCCTCACGGGGTACATTCAGTACTTC.

CDR3 in DNA: TGTGCCACCGCTAGCGGGGCCTACGAGCAGTACTTC. This codes for CATASGAYEQYF. This chain links TRBV15 with TRBJ2-7; 9 bases agree with TRBD2. Germline CDR1 and CDR2: LNHNV and YYDKDF (reference sequence). This CDR3 region has 12 residues. J lost 2 bases, V lost 8 bases, and 1 base had no gene match.

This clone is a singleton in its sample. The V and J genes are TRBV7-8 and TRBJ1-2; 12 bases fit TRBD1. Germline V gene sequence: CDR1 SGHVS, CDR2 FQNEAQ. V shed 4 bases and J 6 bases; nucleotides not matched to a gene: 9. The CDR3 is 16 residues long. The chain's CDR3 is CASSSTGTGGTDGYTF. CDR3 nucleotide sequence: TGTGCCAGCAGCTCTACGGGGACAGGGGGCACGGATGGCTACACCTTC.

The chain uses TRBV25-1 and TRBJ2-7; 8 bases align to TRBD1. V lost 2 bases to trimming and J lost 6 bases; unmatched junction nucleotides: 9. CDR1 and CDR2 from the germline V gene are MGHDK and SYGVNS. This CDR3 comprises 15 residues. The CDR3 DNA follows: TGTGCCAGCAGTGAAGATTACAGGGGGTCGGGCGAGCAGTACTTC. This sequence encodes CASSEDYRGSGEQYF.

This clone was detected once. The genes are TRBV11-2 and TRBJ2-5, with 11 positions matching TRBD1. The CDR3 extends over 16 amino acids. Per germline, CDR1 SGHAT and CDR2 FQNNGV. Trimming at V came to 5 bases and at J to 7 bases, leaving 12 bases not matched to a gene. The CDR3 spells CASSLGGQGAIRTQYF. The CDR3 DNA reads TGTGCCAGCAGCCTCGGAGGACAGGGGGCAATCAGGACCCAGTACTTC.

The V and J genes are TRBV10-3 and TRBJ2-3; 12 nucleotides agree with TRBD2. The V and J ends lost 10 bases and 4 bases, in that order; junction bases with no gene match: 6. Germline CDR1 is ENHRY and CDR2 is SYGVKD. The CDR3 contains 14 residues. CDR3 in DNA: TGTGCCACGGGACTAGCGGGCACCGCAGATACGCAGTATTTT. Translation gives CATGLAGTADTQYF.

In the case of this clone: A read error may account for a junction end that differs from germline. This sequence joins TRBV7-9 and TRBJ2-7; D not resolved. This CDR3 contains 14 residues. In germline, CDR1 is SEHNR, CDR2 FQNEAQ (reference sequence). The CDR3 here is CSSSSGGASYEQYF. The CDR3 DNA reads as TGTTCCAGCAGTTCCGGCGGCGCTTCCTACGAGCAGTACTTC.

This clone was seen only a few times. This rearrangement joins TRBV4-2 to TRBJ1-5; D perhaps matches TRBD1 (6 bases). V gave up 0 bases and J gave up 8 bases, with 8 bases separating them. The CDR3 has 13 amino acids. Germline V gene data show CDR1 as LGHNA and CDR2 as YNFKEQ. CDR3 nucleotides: TGTGCCAGCAGCCAAGAAAAGGGGGAGCCCCAGCATTTT. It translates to CASSQEKGEPQHF.

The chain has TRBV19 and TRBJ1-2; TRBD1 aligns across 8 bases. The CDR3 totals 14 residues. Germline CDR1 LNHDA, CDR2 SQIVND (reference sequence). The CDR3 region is CATLADRADYGYTF. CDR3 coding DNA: TGTGCAACCTTGGCGGACAGGGCGGACTATGGCTACACCTTC.

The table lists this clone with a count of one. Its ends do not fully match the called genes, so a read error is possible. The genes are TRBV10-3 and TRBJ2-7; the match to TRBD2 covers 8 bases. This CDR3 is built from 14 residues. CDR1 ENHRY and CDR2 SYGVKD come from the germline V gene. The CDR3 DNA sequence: TGTGCCACCACCCAACGGGAGGGCTCCCACGAGCAGTACTTC. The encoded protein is CATTQREGSHEQYF.

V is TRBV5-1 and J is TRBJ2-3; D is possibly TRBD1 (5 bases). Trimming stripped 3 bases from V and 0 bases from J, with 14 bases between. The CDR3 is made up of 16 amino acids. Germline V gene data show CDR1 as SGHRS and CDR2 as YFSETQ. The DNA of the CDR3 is TGCGCCAGCAGCTCGGCCAGGGCTCGGAGCACAGATACGCAGTATTTT. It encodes CASSSARARSTDTQYF.

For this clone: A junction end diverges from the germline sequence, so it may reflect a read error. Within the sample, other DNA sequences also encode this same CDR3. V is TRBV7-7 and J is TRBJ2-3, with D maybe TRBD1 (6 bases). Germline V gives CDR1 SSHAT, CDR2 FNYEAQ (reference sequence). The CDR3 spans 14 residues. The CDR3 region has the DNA TGTGCTAGCAGCCAGACAGGTAGCACGGATACGCAGTATTTT. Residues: CASSQTGSTDTQYF.

The CDR3 DNA reads as TGTGCCAGCAGTGAAGGACTAGCGGGAGGGACAGGCCACAATGAGCAGTTCTTC. It is translated as CASSEGLAGGTGHNEQFF. The rearrangement uses TRBV25-1 and TRBJ2-1; TRBD2 matches 15 bases. V gave up 2 bases and J gave up 5 bases; unmatched junction bases: 7. Germline V lookup: CDR1 MGHDK, CDR2 SYGVNS. The CDR3 runs 18 residues.

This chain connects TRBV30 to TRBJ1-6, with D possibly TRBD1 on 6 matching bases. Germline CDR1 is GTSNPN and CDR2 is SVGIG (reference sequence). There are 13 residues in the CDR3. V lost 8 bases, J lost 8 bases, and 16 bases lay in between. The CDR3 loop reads CAGHRVGDSPLHF. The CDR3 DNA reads TGTGCCGGTCACAGGGTAGGAGATTCACCCCTCCACTTT.